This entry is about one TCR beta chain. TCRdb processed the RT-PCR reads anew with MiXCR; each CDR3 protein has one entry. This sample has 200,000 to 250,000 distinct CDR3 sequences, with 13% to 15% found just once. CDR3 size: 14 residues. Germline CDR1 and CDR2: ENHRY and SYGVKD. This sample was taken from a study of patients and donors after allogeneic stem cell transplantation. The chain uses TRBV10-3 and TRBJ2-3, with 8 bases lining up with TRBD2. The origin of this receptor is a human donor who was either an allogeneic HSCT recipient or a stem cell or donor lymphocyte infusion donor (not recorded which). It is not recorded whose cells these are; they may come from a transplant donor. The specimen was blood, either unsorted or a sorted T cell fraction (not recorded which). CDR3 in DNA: TGTGCTCACGCCGGGGGGGATAGCACAGATACGCAGTATTTT. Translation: CAHAGGDSTDTQYF.